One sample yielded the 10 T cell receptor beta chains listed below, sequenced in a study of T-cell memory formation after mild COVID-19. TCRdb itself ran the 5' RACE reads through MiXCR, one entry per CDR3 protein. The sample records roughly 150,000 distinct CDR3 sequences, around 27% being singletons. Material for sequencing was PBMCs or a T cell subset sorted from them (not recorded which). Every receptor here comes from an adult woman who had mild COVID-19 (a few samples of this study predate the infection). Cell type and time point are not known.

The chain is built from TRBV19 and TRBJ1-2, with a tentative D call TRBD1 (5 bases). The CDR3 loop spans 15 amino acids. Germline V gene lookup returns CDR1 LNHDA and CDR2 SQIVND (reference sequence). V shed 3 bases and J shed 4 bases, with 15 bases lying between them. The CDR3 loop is CASSIVAGSSYGYTF. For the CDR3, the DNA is TGTGCCAGTAGTATCGTGGCAGGGTCCAGCTATGGCTACACCTTC.

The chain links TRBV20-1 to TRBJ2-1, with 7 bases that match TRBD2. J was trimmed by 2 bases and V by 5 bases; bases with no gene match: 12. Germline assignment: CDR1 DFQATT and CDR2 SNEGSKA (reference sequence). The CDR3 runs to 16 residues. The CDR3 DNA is TGCAGTGCTCACCTGCTGAGCGGGGATACCTACAATGAGCAGTTCTTC. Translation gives CSAHLLSGDTYNEQFF.

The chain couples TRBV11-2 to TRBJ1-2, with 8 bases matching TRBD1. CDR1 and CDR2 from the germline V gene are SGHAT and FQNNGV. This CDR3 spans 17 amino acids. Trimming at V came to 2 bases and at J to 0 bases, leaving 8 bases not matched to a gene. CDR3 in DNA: TGTGCCAGCAGCTTAACCGCAGGGGGCTCCCCTAACTATGGCTACACCTTC. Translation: CASSLTAGGSPNYGYTF.

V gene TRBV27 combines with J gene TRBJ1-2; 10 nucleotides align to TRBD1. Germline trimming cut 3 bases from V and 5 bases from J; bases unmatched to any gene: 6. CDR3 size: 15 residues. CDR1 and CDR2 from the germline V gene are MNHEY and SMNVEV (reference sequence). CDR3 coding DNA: TGTGCCAGCAGTTTGACGACAGGGGGCCTTTATGGCTACACCTTC. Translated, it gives CASSLTTGGLYGYTF.

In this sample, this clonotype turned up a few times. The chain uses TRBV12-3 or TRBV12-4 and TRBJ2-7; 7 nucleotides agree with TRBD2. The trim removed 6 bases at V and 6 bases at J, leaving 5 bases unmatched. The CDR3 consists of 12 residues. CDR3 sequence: CASRRGSGEQYF. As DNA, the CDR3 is TGTGCCAGCAGGCGGGGGAGCGGCGAGCAGTACTTC.

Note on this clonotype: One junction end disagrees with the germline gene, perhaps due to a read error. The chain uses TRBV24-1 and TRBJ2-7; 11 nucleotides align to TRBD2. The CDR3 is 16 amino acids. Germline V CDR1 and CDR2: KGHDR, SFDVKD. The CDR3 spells CATSDETSGAPYEQYF. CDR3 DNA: TGTGCTACCAGTGATGAGACTAGCGGGGCGCCCTACGAGCAGTACTTC.

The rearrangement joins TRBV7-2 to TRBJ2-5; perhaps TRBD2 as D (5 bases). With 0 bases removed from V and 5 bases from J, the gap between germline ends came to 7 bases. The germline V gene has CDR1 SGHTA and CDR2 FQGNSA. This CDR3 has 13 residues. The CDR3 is CASSLAGVETQYF. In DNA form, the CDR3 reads TGTGCCAGCAGCTTAGCGGGAGTGGAGACCCAGTACTTC.

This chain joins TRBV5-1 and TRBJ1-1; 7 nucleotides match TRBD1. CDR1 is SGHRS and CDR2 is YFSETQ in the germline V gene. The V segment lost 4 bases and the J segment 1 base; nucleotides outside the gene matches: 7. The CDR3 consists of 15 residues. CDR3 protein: CASSPGQERNTEAFF. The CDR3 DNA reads TGCGCCAGCAGCCCCGGACAGGAGAGGAACACTGAAGCTTTCTTT.

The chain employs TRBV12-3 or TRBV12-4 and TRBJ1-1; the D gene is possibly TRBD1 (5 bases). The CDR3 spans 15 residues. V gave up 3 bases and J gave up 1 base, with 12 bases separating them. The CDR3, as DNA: TGTGCCAGCAGTTTTGAGATCGGGGGGAACACTGAAGCTTTCTTT. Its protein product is CASSFEIGGNTEAFF.

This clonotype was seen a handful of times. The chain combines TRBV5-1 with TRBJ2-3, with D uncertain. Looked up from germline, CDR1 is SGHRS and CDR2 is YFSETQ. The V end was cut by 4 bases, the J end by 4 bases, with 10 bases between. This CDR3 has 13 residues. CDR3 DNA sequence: TGCGCCAGCAGCCCTCGAGTCTCAGATACGCAGTATTTT. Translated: CASSPRVSDTQYF.